One sample yielded the 15 T cell receptor beta chains listed below, sequenced in a study of cytomegalovirus exposure and HLA in healthy donors. Data came from immunoSEQ multiplex PCR; TCRdb stores just in-frame clones and leaves some out. This table has 150,000 or so clones, around four fifths appearing once. The sequenced material came from PBMCs. These receptors were taken from a young man in good health and CMV-seropositive.

The genes are TRBV6-5 and TRBJ2-3; D ambiguous. The CDR3 extends over 14 amino acids. Germline V gives CDR1 MNHEY, CDR2 SVGAGI. V was trimmed by 2 bases and J by 6 bases, leaving 12 bases between them. The CDR3 loop reads CASSYKGYGDTQYF. Written as DNA, the CDR3 is TGTGCCAGCAGTTACAAAGGATACGGGGATACGCAGTATTTT.

The chain employs TRBV5-5 and TRBJ1-5; D unresolved. CDR3 length: 14 residues. The germline V and J ends were trimmed by 1 base and 6 bases, with 11 bases remaining between them. The V gene's germline CDR1 is SGHKS and CDR2 YYEKEE (reference sequence). The CDR3 reads CASSLTVGSQPQHF. DNA of the CDR3: TGTGCCAGCAGCTTGACAGTTGGTAGTCAGCCCCAGCATTTT.

V and J are TRBV27 and TRBJ1-1; D not resolved. The CDR3 contains 14 residues. In germline, CDR1 is MNHEY, CDR2 SMNVEV (reference sequence). The V and J ends lost 5 bases and 1 base respectively, with 11 bases between them. The CDR3 is CASSEGSANTEAFF. The CDR3 DNA reads as TGTGCCAGCAGTGAGGGATCCGCGAACACTGAAGCTTTCTTT.

This clone came up once. The chain has TRBV27 and TRBJ1-2, with 12 bases lining up with TRBD1. The germline gives CDR1 MNHEY, CDR2 SMNVEV (reference sequence). V dropped 4 bases and J dropped 4; count of bases not matched to a gene: 4. The CDR3 sequence is 15 residues long. CDR3 protein: CASSSGTGGPYGYTF. CDR3 nucleotide sequence: TGTGCCAGCAGTTCCGGGACAGGGGGCCCCTATGGCTACACCTTC.

The J gene is TRBJ1-1, the V gene TRBV29-1, with D possibly being TRBD1 (6 bases). The CDR3 contains 13 residues. Germline CDR1 and CDR2: SQVTM and ANQGSEA. The V gene lost 3 bases and the J gene lost 1 base, with 9 bases spanning the gap. This CDR3 is CSVDQGPNTEAFF. In DNA, the CDR3 is TGCAGCGTTGACCAGGGGCCGAACACTGAAGCTTTCTTT.

This rearrangement joins TRBV30 to TRBJ2-7, with a possible D match to TRBD2 (6 bases). V dropped 2 bases and J dropped 0 bases, with 8 bases sitting between them. The CDR3 has 13 residues. Germline loops: CDR1 GTSNPN, CDR2 SVGIG (reference sequence). CDR3 bases: TGTGCCTGGAGTTCGGGGGACTCCTACGAGCAGTACTTC. Translated: CAWSSGDSYEQYF.

The CDR3 region is CASSLGQGRANSPLHF. The CDR3 nucleotides read TGCGCCAGCAGCTTGGGACAGGGAAGGGCAAATTCACCCCTCCACTTT. The rearrangement joins TRBV5-1 to TRBJ1-6; 7 nucleotides align to TRBD1. Per germline, CDR1 SGHRS and CDR2 YFSETQ. The CDR3 is made up of 16 amino acids. Trimming took 0 bases from V and 7 from J; bases not matched to a gene: 7.

V is TRBV19 and J is TRBJ2-7, with a tentative D call TRBD1 (5 bases). Germline V gene lookup returns CDR1 LNHDA and CDR2 SQIVND (reference sequence). V lost 8 bases and J lost 2, with 13 bases in between. The CDR3 covers 13 residues. CDR3 amino acids: CASRPAGPYEQYF. The CDR3 coding sequence is TGTGCCAGTCGACCTGCAGGGCCCTACGAGCAGTACTTC.

V usage is TRBV6-1 and J usage is TRBJ2-2; D is possibly TRBD2 (5 bases). Germline V lookup: CDR1 MNHNS, CDR2 SASEGT. The CDR3 loop spans 12 amino acids. V was clipped by 7 bases and J by 6 bases, with 9 bases between them. DNA for the CDR3: TGTGCCAGCACCCTCGGGGCCGGGGAGCTGTTTTTT. Translated: CASTLGAGELFF.

The rearrangement links TRBV27 to TRBJ2-4, with D perhaps matching TRBD1 (5 bases). V lost 6 bases and J 4 bases, leaving 13 bases between the germline ends. The CDR3 length is 14 residues. Per the germline V gene, CDR1 is MNHEY and CDR2 is SMNVEV (reference sequence). The CDR3 DNA sequence: TGTGCCAGCAGAGGAATGGGGCCGAAAAACATTCAGTACTTC. Its translation: CASRGMGPKNIQYF.

This clone was detected a few times. This sequence joins TRBV2 and TRBJ2-1; 8 bases align to TRBD1. The CDR3 consists of 14 residues. Germline V lookup: CDR1 SNHLY, CDR2 FYNNEI. Trimming removed 6 bases from V and 6 bases from J; junction bases left unmatched: 7. The CDR3 sequence: CASRPGQGINEQFF. CDR3 nucleotides: TGTGCCAGCAGGCCCGGACAGGGAATCAATGAGCAGTTCTTC.

The chain uses TRBV9 and TRBJ2-1; D is possibly TRBD2 (5 bases). The CDR3 is made up of 13 amino acids. Germline V gene sequence: CDR1 SGDLS, CDR2 YYNGEE. With 3 bases removed from V and 5 bases from J, the gap between germline ends came to 9 bases. This CDR3 is CASSAWGDNEQFF. The DNA for the CDR3 is TGTGCCAGCAGCGCCTGGGGAGACAATGAGCAGTTCTTC.

The V gene is TRBV4-3, the J gene TRBJ2-7, with 7 positions matching TRBD1. The trim removed 1 base at V and 2 bases at J, leaving 8 bases unmatched. Per germline, CDR1 LGHNA and CDR2 YSLEER. The length of the CDR3 is 16 residues. The CDR3 is CASSQAQGQGAYEQYF. DNA for the CDR3: TGCGCCAGCAGCCAAGCTCAGGGGCAGGGGGCCTACGAGCAGTACTTC.

This chain joins TRBV7-2 and TRBJ1-2; D remains unclear. Germline values: CDR1 SGHTA, CDR2 FQGNSA. V lost 5 bases and J 5 bases, leaving 12 bases between the germline ends. The CDR3 has 13 residues. Written as DNA, the CDR3 is TGTGCCAGCAGCCCGCCGGGGAAGTATGGCTACACCTTC. Translating it yields CASSPPGKYGYTF. The full variable domain, completed using reference TRBV7-2 and TRBJ1-2, is GAGVSQSPSNKVTEKGKDVELRCDPISGHTALYWYRQSLGQGLEFLIYFQGNSAPDKSGLPSDRFSAERTGGSVSTLTIQRTQQEDSAVYLCASSPPGKYGYTFGSGTRLTVV.

V gene TRBV4-3 combines with J gene TRBJ1-3, with a weak D call TRBD1 (6 bases). Per germline, CDR1 LGHNA and CDR2 YSLEER. The CDR3 is made up of 14 amino acids. Trimming removed 8 bases from V and 0 bases from J, with 11 bases in between. CDR3 DNA: TGCGCCAGCGCGACAGGAGGCTCTGGAAACACCATATATTTT. This codes for CASATGGSGNTIYF.